These 11 T cell receptor beta chains originate from one sample sequenced in a study of blood T cells in healthy people across ages. Sample-barcoded 5' priming and a J-beta primer mix drove a second PCR of roughly 7 to 11 cycles. TCRdb independently ran MiXCR on the 5' RACE reads; one entry per CDR3 protein. Of roughly 2 million distinct CDR3 sequences listed, around half were seen once; the top ten hold less than 2.5%. Sequencing was done on a sample of blood. The receptors were gathered from a woman aged 40 to 50 in good health.

CDR3 nucleotide sequence: TGTGCCAGCAGCTTTACGGCGGGAGAGACCCAGTACTTC. It translates to CASSFTAGETQYF. V is TRBV13 and J is TRBJ2-4, with a possible D match to TRBD2 (5 bases). The tail of the sequence fits TRBJ2-5 better, so the J call may be wrong. Germline values: CDR1 PRHDT, CDR2 FYEKMQ (reference sequence). This CDR3 has 13 amino acids.

This clonotype has only one observation. This may stem from a read error, because a much larger clone lies one nucleotide away. The rearrangement links TRBV27 to TRBJ2-5; TRBD1 aligns across 7 bases. Looked up from germline, CDR1 is MNHEY and CDR2 is SMNVEV (reference sequence). This CDR3 contains 16 residues. Germline trimming cut 0 bases from V and 11 bases from J; bases unmatched to any gene: 15. The CDR3 bases are TGTGCCAGCAGTTTATCCCGTATAGGGGGCTACAATGAGCAGTACTTC. Its translation: CASSLSRIGGYNEQYF.

The chain is built from TRBV4-2 and TRBJ1-2, with D possibly matching TRBD1 (6 bases). Trimming removed 4 bases at V and 0 bases at J, with 15 bases between. This CDR3 is 16 amino acids long. Germline V gene lookup returns CDR1 LGHNA and CDR2 YNFKEQ. The CDR3 sequence is CASSRQQGQANYGYTF. CDR3 DNA sequence: TGTGCCAGCAGCCGCCAACAGGGCCAAGCTAACTATGGCTACACCTTC.

CDR3 sequence (DNA): TGTGCCAGCAGTGCGAGGACACTGACCCCGAGTGGGACCCAGTACTTC. It specifies CASSARTLTPSGTQYF. This chain uses TRBV6-1 with TRBJ2-5; a weak D match, TRBD1 (5 bases). CDR1 and CDR2 from the germline V gene are MNHNS and SASEGT. Trimming stripped 4 bases from V and 7 bases from J, with 22 bases between. The CDR3 contains 16 residues.

This chain joins TRBV14 and TRBJ1-1, with 8 bases lining up with TRBD1. Per germline, CDR1 SGHDN and CDR2 FVKESK. V lost 1 base, J lost 1 base, and 20 bases stayed unmatched. This CDR3 has 21 residues. The CDR3 DNA reads TGTGCCAGCAGCCAAGGGCCAGGGGGCCGAATAACTGCCCTGGGGAACACTGAAGCTTTCTTT. It specifies CASSQGPGGRITALGNTEAFF.

J is TRBJ2-1 and V is TRBV7-2; 9 bases line up with TRBD1. This CDR3 is 14 amino acids long. Trimming removed 6 bases from V and 9 bases from J; junction bases left unmatched: 9. Germline V gene lookup returns CDR1 SGHTA and CDR2 FQGNSA. CDR3 sequence (DNA): TGTGCCAGCAGTCCGAACAGGGGGCAGGGTGAGCAGTTCTTC. Its translation: CASSPNRGQGEQFF.

V and J are TRBV7-2 and TRBJ2-7; 9 bases match TRBD1. Matching the DNA end better, TRBJ2-5 makes the J call doubtful. This CDR3 has 15 residues. The germline V gene has CDR1 SGHTA and CDR2 FQGNSA. The CDR3 coding sequence is TGTGCCAGCAGCCTCGACAGGGGGATAAGGGAGACCCAGTACTTC. This gives the protein CASSLDRGIRETQYF.

This chain uses TRBV4-1 with TRBJ2-7, with 13 positions matching TRBD2. This CDR3 contains 18 residues. Losses at the gene ends were 4 bases for V and 8 bases for J; bases not matched to a gene: 17. Germline V lookup: CDR1 MGHRA, CDR2 YSYEKL. CDR3 loop: CASSPRLAGGSSPLKQYF. DNA for the CDR3: TGCGCCAGCAGCCCCCGACTAGCGGGGGGATCATCCCCCCTTAAGCAGTACTTC.

The chain has TRBV28 and TRBJ1-2; D remains unclear. This CDR3 has 10 amino acids. V dropped 8 bases and J dropped 7 bases, with 8 bases sitting between them. CDR1 is MDHEN, CDR2 SYDVKM, per germline. DNA for the CDR3: TGTGCCAGCTCGGACGGTGGCTACACCTTC. Its protein product is CASSDGGYTF.

CDR3 amino acids: CAIETQGFGEQFF. CDR3 coding DNA: TGTGCCATCGAGACGCAGGGGTTCGGTGAGCAGTTCTTC. The chain has TRBV24-1 and TRBJ2-1; possibly TRBD1 for D (6 bases). V dropped 11 bases and J dropped 9 bases, with 19 bases sitting between them. This CDR3 is built from 13 residues. Germline-derived CDR1 and CDR2 are KGHDR and SFDVKD.

Of note for this clonotype: Compared with germline, one end of the junction differs, possibly owing to a read error. The chain links TRBV7-9 to TRBJ2-5; no definite D call. Germline assignment: CDR1 SEHNR and CDR2 FQNEAQ (reference sequence). The CDR3 runs 14 residues. The DNA of the CDR3 is TGTGCCAGCAGCTCGAACAGTAAACAAGAGACCCGGTACTTC. It is translated as CASSSNSKQETRYF.